Presented here are 8 T cell receptor beta chains from one specimen sequenced in a study of T cell repertoires in cytomegalovirus infection. TCRdb re-called the reads through MiXCR, storing one row per CDR3 protein. The table has roughly 250,000 distinct CDR3 sequences, about 12% seen once. Input material: PBMCs. These receptors were taken from a human donor in good health (CMV status not recorded). Some clones in this sample may be carry-over from other donors' samples.

In its sample, this clonotype was seen many times. The chain carries TRBV28 and TRBJ2-1; tentative D call: TRBD1 (5 bases). V lost 4 bases and J lost 5, with 27 bases in between. Germline V gene data show CDR1 as MDHEN and CDR2 as SYDVKM. The CDR3 has 19 amino acids. The CDR3 here is CASSSIPFGADKTDNEQFF. The CDR3 bases are TGTGCCAGCAGTTCCATCCCCTTTGGGGCAGACAAGACCGACAATGAGCAGTTCTTC.

The V and J genes are TRBV4-2 and TRBJ2-7; tentatively, D is TRBD1 (6 bases). Germline assignment: CDR1 LGHNA and CDR2 YNFKEQ. Trimming cost V 2 bases and J 1 base, with 9 bases left between them. The CDR3 sequence is 14 residues long. CDR3 in DNA: TGTGCCAGCAGCCAACTCGGGACATCCTACGAGCAGTACTTC. Translation: CASSQLGTSYEQYF.

On this clonotype itself: This clone may be a read error of a much larger clone one base away. The genes are TRBV6-2 or TRBV6-3 and TRBJ2-2, with 10 bases aligning to TRBD2. The CDR3 runs 15 residues. The trim removed 6 bases at V and 1 base at J, leaving 2 bases unmatched. Germline V gives CDR1 MNHEY, CDR2 SVGEGT. The CDR3 bases are TGTGCCAGCAGGCCTAGCGGGGGGAACACCGGGGAGCTGTTTTTT. Residues: CASRPSGGNTGELFF.

There are many counts of this clonotype. V gene TRBV5-5 combines with J gene TRBJ1-5; no clear D gene. The V and J ends lost 0 bases and 5 bases respectively, with 9 bases between them. Per germline, CDR1 SGHKS and CDR2 YYEKEE (reference sequence). The CDR3 extends over 14 amino acids. CDR3 region: CASSLAGVDQPQHF. The CDR3 coding sequence is TGTGCCAGCAGCTTGGCCGGGGTAGATCAGCCCCAGCATTTT.

The gene calls are TRBV5-4 and TRBJ1-3; possibly TRBD1 for D (5 bases). In germline, CDR1 is SGHNT, CDR2 YYREEE (reference sequence). This CDR3 comprises 16 residues. Trimming took off 0 bases at V and 0 bases at J, with 10 bases between the two ends. CDR3 region: CASSLAQGASGNTIYF. As DNA, the CDR3 is TGTGCCAGCAGCTTGGCCCAGGGTGCCTCTGGAAACACCATATATTTT.

The genes are TRBV28 and TRBJ1-6; D is ambiguous. The V end was cut by 0 bases, the J end by 9 bases, with 12 bases between. The CDR3 length is 15 residues. Germline assignment: CDR1 MDHEN and CDR2 SYDVKM. The CDR3 region is CASSLWGDVGSPLHF. Here the CDR3 DNA reads TGTGCCAGCAGTTTATGGGGTGATGTTGGTTCACCCCTCCACTTT.

In its sample, this clonotype was seen many times. This chain links TRBV28 with TRBJ2-7, with D hard to call. With 2 bases removed from V and 7 bases from J, the gap between germline ends came to 9 bases. The CDR3 has 12 amino acids. Per germline, CDR1 MDHEN and CDR2 SYDVKM. Here the CDR3 reads CASSLTNREQYF. The DNA for the CDR3 is TGTGCCAGCAGTTTAACCAACCGGGAGCAGTACTTC.

This clonotype was counted many times. The genes are TRBV6-2 or TRBV6-3 and TRBJ2-4; 8 nucleotides align to TRBD1. V lost 1 base and J lost 0; bases outside the gene matches: 8. CDR1 and CDR2 from the germline V gene are MNHEY and SVGEGT. The CDR3 contains 18 residues. This chain's CDR3 is CASSYLDRAPLAKNIQYF. In DNA, the CDR3 is TGTGCCAGCAGTTACTTGGACAGGGCCCCCTTAGCCAAAAACATTCAGTACTTC.